Listed below are T cell receptor beta chains from one sample, sequenced in a study of T cells in localized non-small cell lung cancer. Assay used: immunoSEQ multiplex PCR; TCRdb lists only in-frame clones, some missing. This sample has roughly 21,000 clones, with around 90% found just once. The sample in question was peripheral blood mononuclear cells, obtained before any cancer treatment. Receptors were obtained from a male donor aged 60 or over with stage II lung adenocarcinoma. Each CDR3 is given with its conserved first and last residue. Part of the rows lack a size; the others show once, few, many or a class for expanded clones.

j_gene	v_gene	abundance	CDR3aa
TRBJ2-4	TRBV19	NA	CAPEAGRGWIVSNIQYF
TRBJ1-1	TRBV28	NA	CAISSEGWRGRAAFF
TRBJ2-2	TRBV5-1	NA	CASSLNGELFF
TRBJ2-3	TRBV5-1	NA	CASSPGLAEFTDTQYF
TRBJ1-5	TRBV10-3	once	CAISFDRGDQPQHF
TRBJ1-3	TRBV5-4	NA	CASSLKAQGAGNTIYF
TRBJ1-5	TRBV6-1	NA	CASGRGDNQPQHF
TRBJ2-7	TRBV6-6	NA	CASSYSGRTYEQYF
TRBJ1-1	TRBV7-2	NA	CASSLGSGNTEAFF
TRBJ2-6	TRBV7-2	NA	CASSEGDISVLTF
TRBJ1-1	TRBV6-1	NA	CASSLVGDSGEAFF
TRBJ2-1	TRBV6-5	NA	CASSYGQGREQFF
TRBJ2-7	TRBV9	NA	CASSVVGEGGPSYEQYF
TRBJ1-2	TRBV7-9	NA	CASSPRAIGGYTF
TRBJ2-1	TRBV5-4	NA	CASSLSLEANNEQFF
TRBJ1-1	TRBV5-1	NA	CASSFGGDTEAFF
TRBJ1-1	TRBV27	NA	CASSLGVGQGSEAFF
TRBJ2-5	TRBV18	once	CASSPLAGDGTQYF
TRBJ1-1	TRBV28	few	CASSFARGPRGAFF
TRBJ2-3	TRBV6-1	NA	CASSAPYLDTQYF
TRBJ2-7	TRBV7-2	NA	CASSPDRGRDEQYF
TRBJ1-1	TRBV7-3	NA	CASSLTGANTEAFF